The present entry profiles one T cell receptor (beta chain) with its context. Assay used: immunoSEQ multiplex PCR; TCRdb lists only in-frame clones, some missing. The sample consists of 40,000 or so clones, about 85% of them appearing once. The data were taken from a study of OX40 agonist ivuxolimab in advanced cancers. Study background: Ivuxolimab doses were 0.01, 0.1, 0.3, 1.5, 3 or 10 mg/kg every 2 weeks. Three patients got partial responses; one had hepatocellular carcinoma and two had cutaneous melanoma.

The CDR3 length is 12 residues. Per germline, CDR1 SGHNT and CDR2 YENEEA. Trimming took 6 bases from V and 7 from J; bases not matched to a gene: 1. Autoimmune disease history or systemic immunosuppression was exclusionary. The sequence came from an adult with an advanced solid tumor such as melanoma, head and neck, liver or kidney cancer. Sequenced material: CD4+ or CD8+ T cells sorted from blood, taken in a trial of the OX40 agonist ivuxolimab. This chain links TRBV11-3 with TRBJ1-2; 11 nucleotides agree with TRBD1. In nucleotides, the CDR3 is TGTGCCAGCAGGGGGACAGGGGGTGGCTACACCTTC. It codes for CASRGTGGGYTF.